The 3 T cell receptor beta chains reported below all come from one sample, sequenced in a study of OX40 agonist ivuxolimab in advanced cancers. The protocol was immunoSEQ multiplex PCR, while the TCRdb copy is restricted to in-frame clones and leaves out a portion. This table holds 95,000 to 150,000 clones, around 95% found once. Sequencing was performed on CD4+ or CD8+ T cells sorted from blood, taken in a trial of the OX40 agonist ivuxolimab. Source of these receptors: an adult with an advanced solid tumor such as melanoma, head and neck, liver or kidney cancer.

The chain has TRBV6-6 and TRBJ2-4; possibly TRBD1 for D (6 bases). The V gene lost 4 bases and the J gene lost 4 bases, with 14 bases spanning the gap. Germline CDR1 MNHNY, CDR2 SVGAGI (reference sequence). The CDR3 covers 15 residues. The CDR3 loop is CASSLQGNVKNIQYF. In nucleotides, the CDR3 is TGTGCCAGCAGTTTACAGGGAAATGTGAAAAACATTCAGTACTTC.

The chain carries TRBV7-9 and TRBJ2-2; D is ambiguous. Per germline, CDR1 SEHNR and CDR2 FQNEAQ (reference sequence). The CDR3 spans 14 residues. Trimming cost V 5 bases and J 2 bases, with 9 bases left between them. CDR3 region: CASSPQINTGELFF. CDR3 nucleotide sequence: TGTGCCAGCAGCCCCCAGATCAACACCGGGGAGCTGTTTTTT. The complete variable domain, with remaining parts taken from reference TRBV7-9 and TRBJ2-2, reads DTGVSQNPRHKITKRGQNVTFRCDPISEHNRLYWYRQTLGQGPEFLTYFQNEAQLEKSRLLSDRFSAERPKGSFSTLEIQRTEQGDSAMYLCASSPQINTGELFFGEGSRLTVL.

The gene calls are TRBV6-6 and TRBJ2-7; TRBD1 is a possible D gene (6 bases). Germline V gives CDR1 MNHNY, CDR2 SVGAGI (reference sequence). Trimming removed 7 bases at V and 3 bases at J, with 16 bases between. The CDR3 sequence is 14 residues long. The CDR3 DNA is TGTGCCAGCATGCTTGGGACACCTGACTACGAGCAGTACTTC. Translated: CASMLGTPDYEQYF.